The 21 T cell receptor beta chains reported below all come from one sample, sequenced in a study of Ad26.COV2.S vaccination and SARS-CoV-2 variants. Some clones are missing from TCRdb's copy, which holds only in-frame ones; the method was immunoSEQ multiplex PCR. The sample records roughly 380,000 clones, around 87% being singletons. Treatment indicated: roughly 20 received Ad26.COV2.S at low or high dose, single or two shots; 5 received placebo; per-sample allocation not given. Day 63 after the first injection of vaccine or placebo was the sampling time. Sample: peripheral blood, taken in a trial of Ad26.COV2.S vaccine versus placebo. Receptor source: a person between 18 and 60 years old who received the Ad26.COV2.S COVID-19 vaccine or a placebo.

The chain carries TRBV30 and TRBJ2-1; TRBD1 agrees at 7 bases. With 4 bases clipped from V and 9 bases from J, the junction kept 12 bases outside the gene matches. The germline gives CDR1 GTSNPN, CDR2 SVGIG (reference sequence). This CDR3 is 14 amino acids long. This CDR3 reads CAWMRQGGGSEQFF. The CDR3 bases are TGTGCCTGGATGAGACAGGGCGGTGGTAGTGAGCAGTTCTTC.

The CDR3 DNA follows: TGTGCCAGCAGTTTGCCCGGACAGGGACGGAGCAATCAGCCCCAGCATTTT. It yields the protein CASSLPGQGRSNQPQHF. The genes are TRBV28 and TRBJ1-5; 8 positions agree with TRBD1. J lost 1 base, V lost 3 bases, and 8 bases had no gene match. CDR3 length: 17 amino acids. The germline gives CDR1 MDHEN, CDR2 SYDVKM.

This chain uses TRBV6-5 with TRBJ2-7; D unresolved. The CDR3 has 13 amino acids. Trimming left V 0 bases short and J 4 bases short, with 7 bases between. CDR1 and CDR2 from the germline V gene are MNHEY and SVGAGI. CDR3 DNA: TGTGCCAGCAGTTACTCTTTGGGGTACGAGCAGTACTTC. Protein sequence: CASSYSLGYEQYF.

The V call is TRBV29-1, the J call TRBJ1-5; TRBD1 agrees at 10 bases. V trimming: 0 bases; J trimming: 10 bases; junction bases outside the gene matches: 9. The CDR3 is made up of 15 amino acids. The V gene's germline CDR1 is SQVTM and CDR2 ANQGSEA. CDR3 nucleotide sequence: TGCAGCGTTGAAGAGGCCGGGACAGGGGAACGTCCCCAGCATTTT. Amino acids: CSVEEAGTGERPQHF.

The V call is TRBV2, the J call TRBJ2-3; the D gene is possibly TRBD2 (6 bases). CDR3 length equals 16 residues. Per the germline V gene, CDR1 is SNHLY and CDR2 is FYNNEI. V was clipped by 3 bases and J by 9 bases, with 22 bases between them. CDR3 residues: CASSEMGLGDRGTQYF. DNA of the CDR3: TGTGCCAGCAGTGAGATGGGACTGGGGGACCGGGGCACGCAGTATTTT.

This clone was picked up one time. The gene calls are TRBV14 and TRBJ1-1, with 7 nucleotides matching TRBD1. Looked up from germline, CDR1 is SGHDN and CDR2 is FVKESK. V shed 5 bases, J shed 5 bases, and the junction held 8 bases outside the gene matches. The CDR3 runs 14 residues. CDR3 region: CASSVRQGGTEAFF. As DNA, the CDR3 is TGTGCCAGCAGCGTTCGACAGGGAGGGACTGAAGCTTTCTTT.

CDR3 sequence: CASSIWGQEPYEQYF. The CDR3 bases are TGCGCCAGCAGCATCTGGGGACAGGAGCCCTACGAGCAGTACTTC. The chain has TRBV5-1 and TRBJ2-7; the match to TRBD1 covers 8 bases. The germline V gene has CDR1 SGHRS and CDR2 YFSETQ. The CDR3 has 15 amino acids. The V and J ends lost 4 bases and 2 bases, in that order; junction bases with no gene match: 8.

The V call is TRBV4-2, the J call TRBJ2-3; the match to TRBD2 covers 11 bases. The CDR3 contains 19 residues. Germline-derived CDR1 and CDR2 are LGHNA and YNFKEQ. The junction had 9 bases not matched to a gene; V was cut back by 1 base and J by 0 bases. The CDR3 nucleotides read TGTGCCAGCAGCCAAGTGTCAACTAGCGGGGGCCTCAGCACAGATACGCAGTATTTT. Its translation: CASSQVSTSGGLSTDTQYF.

The rearrangement joins TRBV12-3 or TRBV12-4 to TRBJ2-7, with D possibly called TRBD1 or TRBD2 (5 bases each). Trimming took 3 bases from V and 4 from J, leaving 10 bases between them. This CDR3 is built from 13 residues. CDR3 bases: TGTGCCAGCAGTTTTGGGACCGCATACGAGCAGTACTTC. It yields the protein CASSFGTAYEQYF.

This chain links TRBV5-1 with TRBJ1-2, with D maybe TRBD1 (5 bases). The CDR3 sequence is 13 residues long. Trimming pared 0 bases from V and 6 bases from J, leaving 9 bases between. Germline V lookup: CDR1 SGHRS, CDR2 YFSETQ. DNA of the CDR3: TGCGCCAGCAGCTTGGCCAGGGTTGATGGCTACACCTTC. Translating it yields CASSLARVDGYTF.

The chain combines TRBV4-3 with TRBJ2-7, with TRBD2 matching 9 bases. Per germline, CDR1 LGHNA and CDR2 YSLEER. The V gene end was trimmed by 3 bases and the J gene end by 3 bases; junction bases not matched to a gene: 12. This CDR3 is built from 17 residues. The CDR3 spells CASSQFLAGPRGYEQYF. In DNA form, the CDR3 reads TGCGCCAGCAGCCAGTTCCTAGCGGGGCCCCGGGGCTACGAGCAGTACTTC.

The chain links TRBV19 to TRBJ2-7, with a possible D match to TRBD1 (5 bases). V lost 5 bases, J lost 0 bases, and 11 bases lay in between. Germline V gene sequence: CDR1 LNHDA, CDR2 SQIVND (reference sequence). This CDR3 is built from 14 residues. In nucleotides, the CDR3 is TGTGCCAGTAGTCCCTCGACAGCCTCCTACGAGCAGTACTTC. Translated: CASSPSTASYEQYF.

The CDR3 region is CSVSSGGQETQYF. The CDR3 bases are TGCAGCGTTTCCTCGGGAGGGCAAGAGACCCAGTACTTC. J is TRBJ2-5 and V is TRBV29-1, with 8 nucleotides matching TRBD2. V trimming: 5 bases; J trimming: 2 bases; junction bases outside the gene matches: 4. The CDR3 runs 13 residues. Germline V gene sequence: CDR1 SQVTM, CDR2 ANQGSEA. The whole variable domain, remainder taken from reference TRBV29-1 and TRBJ2-5, is SAVISQKPSRDICQRGTSLTIQCQVDSQVTMMFWYRQQPGQSLTLIATANQGSEATYESGFVIDKFPISRPNLTFSTLTVSNMSPEDSSIYLCSVSSGGQETQYFGPGTRLLVL.

The table lists this clone with a few counts. This sample also contains other DNA sequences that code for the same CDR3. The chain joins TRBV7-2 to TRBJ1-2; unclear D gene. The V and J ends lost 1 base and 1 base respectively, with 4 bases between them. The CDR3 is made up of 13 amino acids. Germline V gives CDR1 SGHTA, CDR2 FQGNSA. Written as DNA, the CDR3 is TGTGCCAGCAGCTTAGACAATAACTATGGCTACACCTTC. This encodes CASSLDNNYGYTF.

This chain links TRBV15 with TRBJ2-7; no firm D call. This CDR3 contains 14 residues. Germline values: CDR1 LNHNV, CDR2 YYDKDF (reference sequence). Trimming pared 2 bases from V and 6 bases from J, leaving 14 bases between. The CDR3 sequence: CATSRPGPMGEQYF. CDR3 nucleotide sequence: TGTGCCACCAGCAGACCCGGGCCCATGGGCGAGCAGTACTTC.

This chain links TRBV3-1 (or the pseudogene TRBV3-2) with TRBJ2-7; weak D call: TRBD2 (5 bases). CDR3 size: 14 residues. Trimming shortened V by 6 bases and J by 4 bases, and 16 bases separated the two germline ends. Germline V gene data show CDR1 as LGHDT and CDR2 as YNNKEL (reference sequence). CDR3 sequence (DNA): TGTGCCAGCAGTCAAAGGACTGGAACATACGAGCAGTACTTC. It yields the protein CASSQRTGTYEQYF.

V and J are TRBV5-4 and TRBJ2-2; 7 bases fit TRBD2. CDR1 and CDR2 from the germline V gene are SGHNT and YYREEE (reference sequence). There are 16 residues in the CDR3. V lost 4 bases, J lost 0 bases, and 6 bases stayed unmatched. In DNA form, the CDR3 reads TGTGCCAGCAGCCCCCGGGCGGGGGCGAACACCGGGGAGCTGTTTTTT. This codes for CASSPRAGANTGELFF.

This sequence joins TRBV28 and TRBJ2-7; no clear D gene. In germline, CDR1 is MDHEN, CDR2 SYDVKM. The CDR3 spans 14 residues. Deletions cut 6 bases from V and 3 bases from J, with 15 bases between. This CDR3 reads CASSNILSVYEQYF. The CDR3 DNA follows: TGTGCCAGCAGCAATATTCTTTCCGTCTACGAGCAGTACTTC.

The chain has TRBV7-2 and TRBJ2-5; 10 nucleotides align to TRBD1. The CDR3 consists of 16 residues. Trimming took 1 base from V and 5 from J; bases not matched to a gene: 7. Germline values: CDR1 SGHTA, CDR2 FQGNSA. As DNA, the CDR3 is TGTGCCAGCAGCTTAGTAGGGACAGGGGTAGGGGAGACCCAGTACTTC. Protein sequence: CASSLVGTGVGETQYF. The entire variable domain, with the rest obtained from reference TRBV7-2 and TRBJ2-5, is as follows: GAGVSQSPSNKVTEKGKDVELRCDPISGHTALYWYRQSLGQGLEFLIYFQGNSAPDKSGLPSDRFSAERTGGSVSTLTIQRTQQEDSAVYLCASSLVGTGVGETQYFGPGTRLLVL.

The rearrangement uses TRBV11-2 and TRBJ1-1, with no clear D. V dropped 5 bases and J dropped 3 bases, with 7 bases sitting between them. The CDR3 has 12 amino acids. Germline CDR1 reads SGHAT; CDR2 reads FQNNGV. CDR3 amino acids: CASSREDTEAFF. The CDR3 DNA reads as TGTGCCAGCAGCAGGGAGGACACTGAAGCTTTCTTT.

This clone was recorded once. The chain carries TRBV9 and TRBJ1-2; D is undetermined. This CDR3 has 13 residues. The germline V gene has CDR1 SGDLS and CDR2 YYNGEE. Deletions cut 0 bases from V and 6 bases from J, with 9 bases between. The CDR3 protein is CASSVGYRDGYTF. The DNA of the CDR3 is TGTGCCAGCAGCGTAGGCTATCGGGATGGCTACACCTTC.